This T cell receptor beta chain was identified in a study of CXCR3-negative and CXCR3-positive naive CD8 T cells. Points from the study as a whole: Similar levels of surface CD5 were seen between naive subsets; TCR strength was inferred from TRB CDR3 properties. Naive cells with CXCR3 showed TRB CDR3s that were more hydrophobic than those in CXCR3-negative naive cells.

The CDR3 consists of 15 residues. Germline CDR1 MNHEY, CDR2 SVGAGI. 5' RACE that incorporated UMI labels was used to prepare the TRB cDNA libraries. After re-calling the 5' RACE reads, TCRdb lists one entry per CDR3 protein, DNA absent. The sample's table shows about 120,000 distinct CDR3 sequences. Notes on this clonotype: Its antigen remains unknown.

CD45RO-CCR7+CD27+CD95- marked naive CD8+ T cells. The receptor was isolated from a human donor in good health. Some clones in this sample may be carry-over from other donors' samples. Source material: naive CXCR3- CD8+ T cells from blood. Subset denoted: CD45RO-CCR7+CD27+CD95- naive CD8+ T cells lacking CXCR3 (TNR3-). The chain couples TRBV6-5 to TRBJ2-7; TCRdb's D gene call, TRBD1, goes unchecked for lack of DNA. CDR3 region: CASSYSGQNSYEQYF.